The 16 T cell receptor beta chains in this list originate from one sample, sequenced in a study of T cell repertoires in cytomegalovirus infection. No antigen is known for these receptors. One entry per CDR3 protein results from TCRdb running MiXCR on the reads. The table includes some 800,000 distinct CDR3 sequences, less than 35% detected once. The material was cultured CD8+ T cells from PBMCs, obtained from culture after CMV antigen stimulation. These receptor sequences come from a human donor in good health (CMV status not recorded). Some clones in this sample may be carry-over from other donors' samples.

This rearrangement joins TRBV5-6 to TRBJ2-7, with a tentative D call TRBD2 (6 bases). Germline V gene data show CDR1 as SGHDT and CDR2 as YYEEEE. V lost 4 bases, J lost 2 bases, and 16 bases lay in between. CDR3 size: 15 residues. The CDR3 DNA sequence: TGTGCCAGCAGCCCCCTGGAGGGTAACCCCTACGAGCAGTACGTC. It translates to CASSPLEGNPYEQYV.

This clonotype was recorded at least ten times. The chain couples TRBV7-6 to TRBJ2-7; D perhaps matches TRBD1 (6 bases). The CDR3 is made up of 16 amino acids. Germline CDR1 is SGHVS and CDR2 is FNYEAQ. Trimming cost V 1 base and J 5 bases, with 18 bases left between them. The CDR3: CASSLDIYRDTHEQYF. CDR3 nucleotide sequence: TGTGCCAGCAGCTTAGATATCTACCGGGACACGCACGAGCAGTACTTC.

This clonotype counts as medium-sized (0.01 to 0.1%). The gene calls are TRBV7-2 and TRBJ2-7; D is undetermined. In germline, CDR1 is SGHTA, CDR2 FQGNSA. The V and J ends lost 2 bases and 3 bases respectively, with 11 bases between them. The CDR3 runs 14 residues. CDR3 in DNA: TGTGCCAGCAGCTTATCCTTCACAAACTACGAGCAGTACTTC. Encoded protein: CASSLSFTNYEQYF.

The chain uses TRBV25-1 and TRBJ1-1; D is uncertain. The V gene's germline CDR1 is MGHDK and CDR2 SYGVNS. The V and J ends lost 4 bases and 3 bases respectively, with 9 bases between them. This CDR3 is 13 amino acids long. The CDR3: CASSGRIDTEAFF. The DNA for the CDR3 is TGTGCCAGCAGTGGGCGGATCGACACTGAAGCTTTCTTT.

The chain recombines TRBV5-6 with TRBJ2-7; D may match TRBD1 or TRBD2 (5 bases each). The CDR3 consists of 16 residues. Germline lookup yields CDR1 SGHDT and CDR2 YYEEEE. The ends were cut back, 3 bases at V and 4 bases at J, with 20 bases in the middle. DNA of the CDR3: TGTGCCAGCAGCTCCACCGGGACCGCCTTCGGGTACGAGCAGTACTTC. As protein: CASSSTGTAFGYEQYF.

The J gene is TRBJ2-1, the V gene TRBV2; 15 nucleotides agree with TRBD2. Germline V lookup: CDR1 SNHLY, CDR2 FYNNEI. The ends lost 6 bases at V and 1 base at J; junction bases unmatched: 10. The CDR3 totals 19 residues. In nucleotides, the CDR3 is TGTGCCAGCAGCTTCCCCGGGACTAGCGGGGGGCCGTCCTACAATGAGCAGTTCTTC. It translates to CASSFPGTSGGPSYNEQFF. The whole variable domain, remainder taken from reference TRBV2 and TRBJ2-1, is EPEVTQTPSHQVTQMGQEVILRCVPISNHLYFYWYRQILGQKVEFLVSFYNNEISEKSEIFDDQFSVERPDGSNFTLKIRSTKLEDSAMYFCASSFPGTSGGPSYNEQFFGPGTRLTVL.

This clonotype was seen a single time. V usage is TRBV6-1 and J usage is TRBJ2-3; the match to TRBD2 covers 8 bases. Germline V gives CDR1 MNHNS, CDR2 SASEGT. V lost 2 bases and J lost 1; bases outside the gene matches: 5. The CDR3 has 16 amino acids. CDR3 loop: CASSERGGQGTDTQYF. Written as DNA, the CDR3 is TGTGCCAGCAGTGAACGGGGGGGGCAGGGCACAGATACGCAGTATTTT.

The chain couples TRBV6-2 or TRBV6-3 to TRBJ2-1; the match to TRBD2 covers 11 bases. CDR3 length: 15 residues. Losses at the gene ends were 8 bases for V and 10 bases for J; bases not matched to a gene: 13. Germline CDR1 reads MNHEY; CDR2 reads SVGEGT. The DNA for the CDR3 is TGTGCCAGCCGGGCGCTAGCGGGGGGCCCGGGGGAGCAGTTCTTC. This codes for CASRALAGGPGEQFF.

The chain carries TRBV28 and TRBJ2-5; 9 bases align to TRBD1. Looked up from germline, CDR1 is MDHEN and CDR2 is SYDVKM. With V trimmed by 3 bases and J by 3 bases, 5 bases remained unmatched. The CDR3 contains 15 residues. CDR3: CASSLWDREEETQYF. CDR3 nucleotide sequence: TGTGCCAGCAGTTTGTGGGACAGGGAAGAAGAGACCCAGTACTTC.

This clonotype was counted between two and nine times. The chain carries TRBV10-3 and TRBJ2-2; D call uncertain. Looked up from germline, CDR1 is ENHRY and CDR2 is SYGVKD. V lost 0 bases, J lost 9 bases, and 5 bases lay in between. The CDR3 is made up of 12 amino acids. The CDR3: CAISESRRELFF. CDR3 bases: TGTGCCATCAGTGAGTCAAGACGGGAGCTGTTTTTT.

The chain recombines TRBV4-3 with TRBJ2-3, with D possibly TRBD2 on 5 matching bases. The CDR3 covers 14 residues. Germline CDR1 LGHNA, CDR2 YSLEER. V was trimmed by 3 bases and J by 2 bases, leaving 9 bases between them. CDR3 amino acids: CASSHRDPTDTQYF. CDR3 nucleotides: TGCGCCAGCAGCCACCGGGATCCCACAGATACGCAGTATTTT.

The chain employs TRBV20-1 and TRBJ1-3; 7 bases line up with TRBD1. There are 13 residues in the CDR3. CDR1 DFQATT and CDR2 SNEGSKA come from the germline V gene (reference sequence). Germline trimming cut 6 bases from V and 6 bases from J; bases unmatched to any gene: 8. The CDR3 DNA reads TGCAGTGCCAGGGGGAGGGGGGAAAACACCATATATTTT. Amino acid sequence: CSARGRGENTIYF.

The chain carries TRBV19 and TRBJ1-1; D is unclear. The CDR3 consists of 15 residues. Between the trimmed V and J ends, which lost 1 base and 0 bases, there was a span of 9 bases. Germline V gives CDR1 LNHDA, CDR2 SQIVND (reference sequence). The CDR3 spells CASSIANSLNTEAFF. The CDR3 DNA reads as TGTGCCAGTAGTATAGCGAACAGCTTGAACACTGAAGCTTTCTTT.

Only a few counts were recorded for this clonotype. V gene TRBV12-3 or TRBV12-4 combines with J gene TRBJ1-2; 11 nucleotides align to TRBD1. CDR3 length: 15 amino acids. V trimming: 1 base; J trimming: 8 bases; junction bases outside the gene matches: 6. This CDR3 reads CASSLGTGGAWGYTF. CDR3 DNA: TGTGCCAGCAGTTTAGGGACAGGGGGCGCGTGGGGCTACACCTTC.

This clonotype was counted at least ten times. The V call is TRBV7-2, the J call TRBJ2-1; 15 positions match TRBD2. V shed 1 base and J 4 bases; nucleotides not matched to a gene: 2. Germline lookup yields CDR1 SGHTA and CDR2 FQGNSA. The CDR3 is made up of 17 amino acids. CDR3 in amino acids: CASSLGTSGGGYNEQFF. The CDR3 region has the DNA TGTGCCAGCAGCTTAGGGACTAGCGGGGGGGGGTACAATGAGCAGTTCTTC.

The chain combines TRBV7-8 with TRBJ2-1; D is undetermined. V lost 3 bases, J lost 0 bases, and 9 bases lay in between. Looked up from germline, CDR1 is SGHVS and CDR2 is FQNEAQ. CDR3 size: 15 residues. The CDR3 DNA follows: TGTGCCAGCAGCTTTCGGTGGGACTCCTACAATGAGCAGTTCTTC. Its protein is CASSFRWDSYNEQFF.